What follows are 29 T cell receptor beta chains derived from one specimen sequenced in a study of beta chain features in type 1 diabetes. Sequenced material consisted of expressed TCRB transcripts (all of the isolated RNA was reverse transcribed). Here immunoSEQ multiplex PCR was the method, and the copy in TCRdb shows in-frame clones only, minus some. The table shows 20,000 to 25,000 clones, with over 60% occurring only once. Sequencing was done on a sample of Tregs from blood. These TCRs come from a woman aged 40-49 years in good health.

The CDR3 DNA follows: TGTGCCAGCAGCGAACAGGGGGGGAACACTGAAGCTTTCTTT. It encodes CASSEQGGNTEAFF. The genes are TRBV7-9 and TRBJ1-1, with 8 nucleotides matching TRBD1. This CDR3 spans 14 amino acids. The V segment lost 5 bases and the J segment 1 base; nucleotides outside the gene matches: 3. Per the germline V gene, CDR1 is SEHNR and CDR2 is FQNEAQ (reference sequence).

This clone was seen just once. J is TRBJ2-3 and V is TRBV7-2, with D uncertain. V gave up 4 bases and J gave up 4 bases, with 9 bases separating them. Germline CDR1 SGHTA, CDR2 FQGNSA. The CDR3 contains 13 residues. The CDR3, as DNA: TGTGCCAGCAGCTCAGACTTTCCAGATACGCAGTATTTT. Protein sequence: CASSSDFPDTQYF.

J is TRBJ1-2 and V is TRBV5-1; no clear D gene. The CDR3 covers 15 residues. V dropped 0 bases and J dropped 6 bases, with 15 bases sitting between them. Germline CDR1 is SGHRS and CDR2 is YFSETQ. This chain's CDR3 is CASSLEAFGLDGYTF. CDR3 sequence (DNA): TGCGCCAGCAGCTTGGAAGCATTTGGTTTGGATGGCTACACCTTC.

The J gene is TRBJ2-5, the V gene TRBV5-4; perhaps TRBD2 as D (6 bases). Germline V gene sequence: CDR1 SGHNT, CDR2 YYREEE (reference sequence). V was pared by 1 base and J by 3 bases, with 13 bases between. The CDR3 length is 15 residues. The CDR3 DNA is TGTGCCAGCAGCTTGTTCCCTTCGGGGGAAGAGACCCAGTACTTC. Its protein is CASSLFPSGEETQYF.

The chain links TRBV7-2 to TRBJ2-5; TRBD2 agrees at 12 bases. After removal of 5 bases from V and 4 bases from J, the junction contained 2 bases not matched to a gene. Germline V gene data show CDR1 as SGHTA and CDR2 as FQGNSA. This CDR3 region has 14 residues. The CDR3 spells CASSPSGGGETQYF. The DNA for the CDR3 is TGTGCCAGCAGCCCTAGCGGGGGGGGAGAGACCCAGTACTTC.

The gene calls are TRBV4-1 and TRBJ2-5, with a possible D match to TRBD2 (6 bases). The CDR3 covers 15 residues. Between the trimmed V and J ends, which lost 1 base and 7 bases, there was a span of 16 bases. CDR1 is MGHRA, CDR2 YSYEKL, per germline. The CDR3 spells CASSQGRGQGGTQYF. The DNA of the CDR3 is TGCGCCAGCAGCCAAGGGAGGGGCCAGGGTGGGACCCAGTACTTC.

The V gene is TRBV11-2, the J gene TRBJ2-7; D is unresolved. The V gene's germline CDR1 is SGHAT and CDR2 FQNNGV. The CDR3 runs to 13 residues. Trimming pared 3 bases from V and 3 bases from J, leaving 9 bases between. The CDR3 coding sequence is TGTGCCAGCAGCTTGGTGGCAGTCTACGAGCAGTACTTC. It translates to CASSLVAVYEQYF. The complete variable domain, with remaining parts taken from reference TRBV11-2 and TRBJ2-7, reads EAGVAQSPRYKIIEKRQSVAFWCNPISGHATLYWYQQILGQGPKLLIQFQNNGVVDDSQLPKDRFSAERLKGVDSTLKIQPAKLEDSAVYLCASSLVAVYEQYFGPGTRLTVT.

This chain joins TRBV7-2 and TRBJ2-7; D is perhaps TRBD2 (5 bases). CDR3 size: 15 residues. In germline, CDR1 is SGHTA, CDR2 FQGNSA. V lost 7 bases and J 0 bases, leaving 16 bases between the germline ends. The CDR3 DNA is TGTGCCAGCACCCCGGGCGGGTTAACCTCCTACGAGCAGTACTTC. Protein: CASTPGGLTSYEQYF.

The genes are TRBV14 and TRBJ1-3; 7 nucleotides agree with TRBD1. The CDR3 runs to 14 residues. V shed 4 bases, J shed 4 bases, and the junction held 4 bases outside the gene matches. Germline V gene lookup returns CDR1 SGHDN and CDR2 FVKESK. The CDR3 loop is CASSRDRAGNTIYF. In DNA, the CDR3 is TGTGCCAGCAGCCGTGACAGGGCCGGAAACACCATATATTTT.

The chain uses TRBV18 and TRBJ2-1; D uncertain. Germline CDR1 and CDR2: KGHSH and LQKENI. This CDR3 spans 13 amino acids. With 1 base removed from V and 8 bases from J, the gap between germline ends came to 9 bases. CDR3 sequence (DNA): TGTGCCAGCTCACCACTGGTTTGGCATGAGCAGTTCTTC. Protein product: CASSPLVWHEQFF.

V is TRBV7-6 and J is TRBJ2-5, with D uncertain. This CDR3 has 12 residues. Trimming left V 1 base short and J 3 bases short, with 3 bases between. The germline V gene encodes CDR1 SGHVS and CDR2 FNYEAQ. CDR3 DNA sequence: TGTGCCAGCAGCTTAGTCGAAGAGACCCAGTACTTC. Its protein product is CASSLVEETQYF.

The V and J genes are TRBV5-1 and TRBJ2-1; 9 nucleotides agree with TRBD2. The junction had 8 bases not matched to a gene; V was cut back by 0 bases and J by 7 bases. The germline V gene has CDR1 SGHRS and CDR2 YFSETQ. The CDR3 runs 16 residues. The CDR3, as DNA: TGCGCCAGCAGCTTGGCCTCCAGCGGGGGGTGGAATGAGCAGTTCTTC. This encodes CASSLASSGGWNEQFF.

V and J are TRBV19 and TRBJ2-3, with D perhaps matching TRBD2 (7 bases). This CDR3 region has 16 residues. The germline V gene encodes CDR1 LNHDA and CDR2 SQIVND (reference sequence). V lost 0 bases and J 0 bases, leaving 10 bases between the germline ends. CDR3 coding DNA: TGTGCCAGTAGTATAGAGCGGGGGCCAAGCACAGATACGCAGTATTTT. It is translated as CASSIERGPSTDTQYF.

The V and J genes are TRBV10-3 and TRBJ1-1; D is possibly TRBD1 (5 bases). Trimming stripped 10 bases from V and 1 base from J, with 16 bases between. The CDR3 runs 14 residues. From germline, CDR1 is ENHRY and CDR2 SYGVKD. The CDR3 DNA reads TGTGCCACCACGGAAGGTGGACAGAACACTGAAGCTTTCTTT. This encodes CATTEGGQNTEAFF.

V gene TRBV19 combines with J gene TRBJ2-1; 10 bases align to TRBD1. CDR1 is LNHDA, CDR2 SQIVND, per germline (reference sequence). The CDR3 totals 14 residues. Trimming at V came to 6 bases and at J to 9 bases, leaving 8 bases not matched to a gene. CDR3 bases: TGTGCCAGTAGGGACAGGGGGGCATTAGGTGAGCAGTTCTTC. This encodes CASRDRGALGEQFF.

This clone was observed a single time. This sequence joins TRBV5-1 and TRBJ2-1; TRBD2 agrees at 7 bases. The germline V gene encodes CDR1 SGHRS and CDR2 YFSETQ. V gave up 4 bases and J gave up 8 bases; unmatched junction bases: 12. The CDR3 length is 15 residues. DNA of the CDR3: TGCGCCAGCAGCGTGGTTGCGGGGGTGAGCTATGAGCAGTTCTTC. It is translated as CASSVVAGVSYEQFF.

This clone showed up just a few times. The rearrangement links TRBV5-1 to TRBJ2-3; 8 nucleotides agree with TRBD1. This CDR3 is 15 amino acids long. J gave up 1 base and V 1 base, and 2 bases lay outside the gene matches. The germline V gene encodes CDR1 SGHRS and CDR2 YFSETQ. The CDR3 loop is CASSLMGQGTDTQYF. The CDR3 coding sequence is TGCGCCAGCAGCTTGATGGGACAGGGCACAGATACGCAGTATTTT.

This clone was recorded a few times. The genes are TRBV29-1 and TRBJ2-5; D is undetermined. The CDR3 spans 11 residues. CDR1 is SQVTM, CDR2 ANQGSEA, per germline. V gave up 5 bases and J gave up 1 base, with 5 bases separating them. CDR3 nucleotides: TGCAGCGTTTACTCCCAAGAGACCCAGTACTTC. Protein sequence: CSVYSQETQYF.

The J gene is TRBJ2-7, the V gene TRBV27; weak D call: TRBD2 (5 bases). The CDR3 runs 13 residues. CDR1 and CDR2 from the germline V gene are MNHEY and SMNVEV (reference sequence). The V and J ends lost 8 bases and 3 bases respectively, with 14 bases between them. The CDR3 sequence is CASSRTGSYEQYF. CDR3 nucleotide sequence: TGTGCCAGCTCTAGGACTGGGAGCTACGAGCAGTACTTC.

The chain combines TRBV4-1 with TRBJ2-3, with D possibly being TRBD2 (5 bases). Germline values: CDR1 MGHRA, CDR2 YSYEKL. V lost 0 bases, J lost 0 bases, and 10 bases lay in between. The CDR3 sequence is 16 residues long. CDR3 sequence (DNA): TGCGCCAGCAGCCAAGAGGGCGGGCAGAGCACAGATACGCAGTATTTT. As protein: CASSQEGGQSTDTQYF.

The chain joins TRBV6-1 to TRBJ1-2; D may be TRBD1 (6 bases). This CDR3 region has 17 residues. Germline V gene sequence: CDR1 MNHNS, CDR2 SASEGT. The V end lost 3 bases, the J end lost 1 base, and 18 bases lay between the germline ends. CDR3 region: CASSDWGRRGGNYGYTF. The CDR3 nucleotides read TGTGCCAGCAGTGACTGGGGGCGCCGCGGGGGTAACTATGGCTACACCTTC.

This clone turned up a few times. The chain couples TRBV5-6 to TRBJ2-7, with 8 bases that match TRBD1. The CDR3 sequence is 15 residues long. Trimming removed 6 bases from V and 6 bases from J; junction bases left unmatched: 14. Per germline, CDR1 SGHDT and CDR2 YYEEEE. The CDR3 sequence is CASTQPRSTGGEQYF. In nucleotides, the CDR3 is TGTGCCAGCACCCAACCTCGAAGTACAGGGGGCGAGCAGTACTTC.

This sequence joins TRBV7-9 and TRBJ1-1, with D tentatively TRBD1 (6 bases). CDR1 and CDR2 (germline): SEHNR, FQNEAQ (reference sequence). V was shortened by 5 bases and J by 6 bases, with 13 bases between the two germline ends. The CDR3 consists of 13 residues. The CDR3 loop reads CASSGGRRSEAFF. The CDR3, as DNA: TGTGCCAGCAGCGGGGGCAGGAGATCTGAAGCTTTCTTT. The entire variable domain, with the rest obtained from reference TRBV7-9 and TRBJ1-1, is as follows: DTGVSQNPRHKITKRGQNVTFRCDPISEHNRLYWYRQTLGQGPEFLTYFQNEAQLEKSRLLSDRFSAERPKGSFSTLEIQRTEQGDSAMYLCASSGGRRSEAFFGQGTRLTVV.

This clone appeared a few times. This chain uses TRBV6-6 with TRBJ2-5; no reliable D call. The V gene lost 2 bases and the J gene lost 5 bases, with 12 bases spanning the gap. The CDR3 totals 14 residues. In germline, CDR1 is MNHNY, CDR2 SVGAGI (reference sequence). CDR3 in DNA: TGTGCCAGCAGTTACGCGGCCCTCCAGGAGACCCAGTACTTC. This encodes CASSYAALQETQYF.

This clone was recorded a few times. The chain joins TRBV4-3 to TRBJ1-2; 10 nucleotides match TRBD1. Trimming at V came to 1 base and at J to 6 bases, leaving 11 bases not matched to a gene. The V gene's germline CDR1 is LGHNA and CDR2 YSLEER. The CDR3 runs to 17 residues. CDR3 protein: CASSQAPAGQGTDGYTF. The CDR3 DNA sequence: TGCGCCAGCAGCCAAGCCCCGGCGGGACAGGGGACAGATGGCTACACCTTC.

The chain links TRBV10-3 to TRBJ2-2, with D perhaps TRBD2 (5 bases). The V end lost 6 bases, the J end lost 4 bases, and 21 bases lay between the germline ends. The CDR3 runs to 17 residues. Germline V gene lookup returns CDR1 ENHRY and CDR2 SYGVKD. The CDR3 sequence is CAIRGDPGTKTTGELFF. CDR3 DNA sequence: TGTGCCATCAGGGGAGACCCGGGAACCAAGACCACCGGGGAGCTGTTTTTT.

This chain joins TRBV7-9 and TRBJ1-4; D is uncertain. CDR3 length: 14 amino acids. Trimming stripped 1 base from V and 2 bases from J, with 5 bases between. Per the germline V gene, CDR1 is SEHNR and CDR2 is FQNEAQ (reference sequence). DNA for the CDR3: TGTGCCAGCAGCTTAGGAGGGACTAATGAAAAACTGTTTTTT. This gives the protein CASSLGGTNEKLFF.

The chain recombines TRBV7-9 with TRBJ2-3, with TRBD2 identical over 7 bases. This CDR3 spans 16 amino acids. The V segment lost 5 bases and the J segment 6 bases; nucleotides outside the gene matches: 14. The germline gives CDR1 SEHNR, CDR2 FQNEAQ (reference sequence). The CDR3 here is CASSHTSGGRIDTQYF. The CDR3 DNA reads as TGTGCCAGCAGCCATACGTCGGGGGGAAGGATTGATACGCAGTATTTT.

J is TRBJ1-6 and V is TRBV5-4; D is ambiguous. V was shortened by 4 bases and J by 0 bases, with 14 bases between the two germline ends. There are 17 residues in the CDR3. Germline V CDR1 and CDR2: SGHNT, YYREEE (reference sequence). The CDR3 region is CASSGGRRSSYNSPLHF. The CDR3 nucleotides are TGTGCCAGCAGCGGCGGACGGAGGAGCTCCTATAATTCACCCCTCCACTTT. Variable domain in full (rest from reference TRBV5-4 and TRBJ1-6): ETGVTQSPTHLIKTRGQQVTLRCSSQSGHNTVSWYQQALGQGPQFIFQYYREEENGRGNFPPRFSGLQFPNYSSELNVNALELDDSALYLCASSGGRRSSYNSPLHFGNGTRLTVT.